The sample holds many counts of the clone carrying this T cell receptor beta chain. Its antigen remains unknown. These data come from a study of T-cell memory formation after mild COVID-19. For the study at large: TCR clusters largely stayed donor specific.

Germline values: CDR1 SGHTA, CDR2 FQGNSA. Trimming took 5 bases from V and 5 from J; bases not matched to a gene: 4. The CDR3 runs to 15 residues. TCRdb passed the 5' RACE reads through MiXCR, listing each CDR3 protein once. Of about 390,000 distinct CDR3 sequences detected, approximately 15% appear once; the ten largest clones hold about a fifth. Study results and limitations: The SARS-CoV-2 specificity of second-wave clones reaching peak at day 37 remained unverified. Memory cells collected pre-infection included some clones that later responded, suggesting cross-reactive memory joined.

The chain combines TRBV7-2 with TRBJ2-1; 12 positions agree with TRBD2. This TCR was sampled from a man between 18 and 35 years old who had mild COVID-19 (a few samples of this study predate the infection). Cell type and time point are not known. Input material: PBMCs or a T cell subset sorted from them (not recorded which). CDR3 region: CASSNLAGGHNEQFF. DNA of the CDR3: TGTGCCAGCAGCAATCTAGCGGGGGGGCACAATGAGCAGTTCTTC.